Following are 21 T cell receptor beta chains from one sample sequenced in a study of T cells after posttransplantation cyclophosphamide. Clones were sequenced by immunoSEQ multiplex PCR, and TCRdb holds only the in-frame ones, with some missing. This sample carries more than 40,000 clones, none of them present only once. The specimen was PBMCs. These receptors all come from a man aged 40-50 years in good health, CMV-negative, and a related stem cell transplant donor.

There are many counts of this clone. Here the CDR3 reads CASSSGTGAYEQYF. The CDR3 DNA follows: TGTGCCAGCAGCTCCGGGACAGGGGCCTACGAGCAGTACTTC. The chain employs TRBV7-9 and TRBJ2-7; the match to TRBD1 covers 10 bases. V lost 4 bases, J lost 2 bases, and 2 bases stayed unmatched. The germline V gene encodes CDR1 SEHNR and CDR2 FQNEAQ (reference sequence). The CDR3 contains 14 residues.

This clone was seen ten or more times. The V call is TRBV6-5, the J call TRBJ1-5, with 7 positions matching TRBD1. Trimming cost V 5 bases and J 5 bases; bases outside gene matches: 6. The CDR3 runs to 14 residues. Germline V gene sequence: CDR1 MNHEY, CDR2 SVGAGI. DNA of the CDR3: TGTGCCAGCAGTCTTAGACAGGGCGATCAGCCCCAGCATTTT. It codes for CASSLRQGDQPQHF.

This clone was counted many times. The chain joins TRBV15 to TRBJ1-2; possibly TRBD1 for D (6 bases). Germline assignment: CDR1 LNHNV and CDR2 YYDKDF (reference sequence). Trimming stripped 3 bases from V and 4 bases from J, with 9 bases between. The CDR3 consists of 13 residues. CDR3 coding DNA: TGTGCCACCAGCAGGAGGGGGACCTATGGCTACACCTTC. Its protein is CATSRRGTYGYTF.

This clone was observed at least ten times. In DNA form, the CDR3 reads TGTGCCAGCAGCCAGGAGCGGTTCAATGAGCAGTTCTTC. Protein product: CASSQERFNEQFF. The V gene is TRBV7-6, the J gene TRBJ2-1; tentative D call: TRBD2 (5 bases). Germline loops: CDR1 SGHVS, CDR2 FNYEAQ. V shed 5 bases and J shed 6 bases, with 11 bases lying between them. The CDR3 contains 13 residues. Full variable domain (missing parts from reference TRBV7-6 and TRBJ2-1): GAGVSQSPRYKVTKRGQDVALRCDPISGHVSLYWYRQALGQGPEFLTYFNYEAQQDKSGLPNDRFSAERPEGSISTLTIQRTEQRDSAMYRCASSQERFNEQFFGPGTRLTVL.

This clone occurred many times. This sequence joins TRBV19 and TRBJ2-5; 7 bases line up with TRBD2. The CDR3 is made up of 14 amino acids. The trim removed 3 bases at V and 1 base at J, leaving 2 bases unmatched. Germline V CDR1 and CDR2: LNHDA, SQIVND (reference sequence). CDR3 nucleotides: TGTGCCAGTAGTATGGGGAGGGTCCAAGAGACCCAGTACTTC. Amino acid sequence: CASSMGRVQETQYF.

This clone came up many times. The chain joins TRBV5-4 to TRBJ2-2; tentatively, D is TRBD2 (6 bases). CDR3 length equals 16 residues. Germline CDR1 and CDR2: SGHNT and YYREEE (reference sequence). With 4 bases removed from V and 4 bases from J, the gap between germline ends came to 17 bases. The CDR3 nucleotides read TGTGCCAGCAGCCTGGACGGACTAAAGATCACCGGGGAGCTGTTTTTT. Its translation: CASSLDGLKITGELFF.

This clone has a count of ten or more. This rearrangement joins TRBV9 to TRBJ2-1, with TRBD2 identical over 7 bases. The V gene's germline CDR1 is SGDLS and CDR2 YYNGEE. V lost 2 bases to trimming and J lost 1 base; unmatched junction nucleotides: 6. The CDR3 covers 16 residues. The CDR3 spells CASSVGLAVSYNEQFF. CDR3 coding DNA: TGTGCCAGCAGCGTCGGGCTAGCGGTTTCCTACAATGAGCAGTTCTTC.

This clone was observed a handful of times. This rearrangement joins TRBV27 to TRBJ1-6; D not resolved. Trimming pared 1 base from V and 14 bases from J, leaving 12 bases between. CDR3 length: 13 amino acids. Germline assignment: CDR1 MNHEY and CDR2 SMNVEV (reference sequence). The CDR3 sequence is CASSLFARGALHF. The CDR3 bases are TGTGCCAGCAGTTTATTCGCCCGGGGTGCCCTCCACTTT.

At least ten counts were recorded for this clone. The chain employs TRBV9 and TRBJ2-1; 8 positions agree with TRBD2. With 0 bases clipped from V and 13 bases from J, the junction kept 6 bases outside the gene matches. This CDR3 has 13 amino acids. CDR1 and CDR2 from the germline V gene are SGDLS and YYNGEE. The CDR3 coding sequence is TGTGCCAGCAGCGTAGTGGTTAGCGGGGATCAGTTCTTC. This encodes CASSVVVSGDQFF.

This clone was recorded at least ten times. The chain recombines TRBV30 with TRBJ1-1; TRBD1 matches at 7 bases. V shed 5 bases and J 0 bases; nucleotides not matched to a gene: 3. Germline values: CDR1 GTSNPN, CDR2 SVGIG (reference sequence). This CDR3 contains 13 residues. The CDR3 sequence is CAWRDSMNTEAFF. The CDR3 DNA is TGTGCCTGGCGGGACAGCATGAACACTGAAGCTTTCTTT. Full variable domain (remainder filled in from reference TRBV30 and TRBJ1-1): SQTIHQWPATLVQPVGSPLSLECTVEGTSNPNLYWYRQAAGRGLQLLFYSVGIGQISSEVPQNLSASRPQDRQFILSSKKLLLSDSGFYLCAWRDSMNTEAFFGQGTRLTVV.

This clone was detected only a few times. This chain joins TRBV6-1 and TRBJ2-5; 9 bases fit TRBD1. This CDR3 has 15 amino acids. The germline V gene has CDR1 MNHNS and CDR2 SASEGT. J lost 5 bases, V lost 5 bases, and 9 bases had no gene match. The CDR3 protein is CASSNMGQGVETQYF. Here the CDR3 DNA reads TGTGCCAGCAGTAATATGGGACAGGGTGTGGAGACCCAGTACTTC.

This clone was recorded at least ten times. The chain combines TRBV15 with TRBJ1-2; a weak D match, TRBD1 (6 bases). CDR1 is LNHNV and CDR2 is YYDKDF in the germline V gene (reference sequence). The V end was cut by 0 bases, the J end by 6 bases, with 14 bases between. This CDR3 comprises 15 residues. The CDR3 nucleotides read TGTGCCACCAGCAGAGATACCGGACAGTTGAATGGCTACACCTTC. Its translation is CATSRDTGQLNGYTF.

At least ten counts were recorded for this clone. The chain recombines TRBV6-6 with TRBJ2-1; 10 bases line up with TRBD2. After removal of 8 bases from V and 6 bases from J, the junction contained 10 bases not matched to a gene. CDR1 and CDR2 (germline): MNHNY, SVGAGI (reference sequence). CDR3 length equals 15 residues. CDR3 in DNA: TGTGCCAGCCACTCCCTAGCGGGAGTGAGCAATGAGCAGTTCTTC. It is translated as CASHSLAGVSNEQFF.

This clone has a count of ten or more. This chain joins TRBV7-2 and TRBJ2-5; the D is unclear. Trimming pared 5 bases from V and 1 base from J, leaving 14 bases between. CDR1 is SGHTA and CDR2 is FQGNSA in the germline V gene. This CDR3 spans 15 amino acids. The CDR3 here is CASSPVLGVQETQYF. DNA for the CDR3: TGTGCCAGCAGCCCGGTCCTAGGCGTCCAAGAGACCCAGTACTTC.

This clone was detected ten times or more. This chain connects TRBV4-3 to TRBJ2-1, with 11 positions matching TRBD2. Trimming removed 1 base from V and 6 bases from J; junction bases left unmatched: 2. CDR1 is LGHNA, CDR2 YSLEER, per germline. There are 15 residues in the CDR3. The CDR3 here is CASSQGLAGTNEQFF. CDR3 nucleotide sequence: TGCGCCAGCAGCCAAGGACTAGCGGGGACCAATGAGCAGTTCTTC.

This clone was seen a handful of times. V and J are TRBV6-6 and TRBJ1-2; D unresolved. Germline V gene sequence: CDR1 MNHNY, CDR2 SVGAGI (reference sequence). Trimming took 1 base from V and 6 from J, leaving 9 bases between them. The CDR3 length is 13 residues. This CDR3 is CASSYYSADGYTF. In DNA, the CDR3 is TGTGCCAGCAGTTACTACTCCGCGGATGGCTACACCTTC.

This clone was detected many times. The chain employs TRBV20-1 and TRBJ1-2; D is unclear. V lost 6 bases and J lost 4, with 9 bases in between. The V gene's germline CDR1 is DFQATT and CDR2 SNEGSKA (reference sequence). The CDR3 totals 11 residues. The CDR3 nucleotides are TGCAGTGCGGCCTGGCCCTATGGCTACACCTTC. As protein: CSAAWPYGYTF.

This clone was seen at least ten times. The rearrangement uses TRBV2 and TRBJ1-4, with D perhaps matching TRBD1 (5 bases). V lost 2 bases and J lost 4, with 8 bases in between. This CDR3 contains 14 residues. Germline CDR1 is SNHLY and CDR2 is FYNNEI. The CDR3 DNA sequence: TGTGCCAGCAGTGAAAGACAGCTTAATGAAAAACTGTTTTTT. Protein: CASSERQLNEKLFF.

This clone was found many times. The chain carries TRBV6-6 and TRBJ2-2; D might be TRBD2 (6 bases). Per the germline V gene, CDR1 is MNHNY and CDR2 is SVGAGI (reference sequence). The V gene lost 2 bases and the J gene lost 6 bases, with 7 bases spanning the gap. CDR3 length: 13 residues. The CDR3 loop is CASSYRDSGELFF. The CDR3 DNA reads as TGTGCCAGCAGTTACAGGGACTCCGGGGAGCTGTTTTTT.

This clone was recorded at least ten times. The gene calls are TRBV4-1 and TRBJ2-7; D might be TRBD1 (6 bases). The germline V and J ends were trimmed by 4 bases and 0 bases, with 13 bases remaining between them. The CDR3 length is 15 residues. The germline gives CDR1 MGHRA, CDR2 YSYEKL. The CDR3, as DNA: TGCGCCAGCAGCCTTACAACAGGGCCCTCCTACGAGCAGTACTTC. It translates to CASSLTTGPSYEQYF.

This clone showed up many times. The chain carries TRBV27 and TRBJ2-1; 8 bases agree with TRBD2. Germline assignment: CDR1 MNHEY and CDR2 SMNVEV (reference sequence). This CDR3 comprises 14 residues. With V trimmed by 5 bases and J by 0 bases, 0 bases remained unmatched. The CDR3 nucleotides read TGTGCCAGCAGTAGCGGGAGCTCCTACAATGAGCAGTTCTTC. It translates to CASSSGSSYNEQFF.